The 6 T cell receptor beta chains given below trace back to one sample, sequenced in a study of Ad26.COV2.S vaccination and SARS-CoV-2 variants. Assay used: immunoSEQ multiplex PCR; TCRdb lists only in-frame clones, some missing. This table holds around 450,000 clones, roughly 87% found once. Treatment in this sample: approximately 18 received Ad26.COV2.S at low or high dose, single or two shots; about 5 received placebo; per-sample allocation not given. The samples date from day 63 after the first vaccine or placebo injection. The sequences come from peripheral blood, collected in a trial of Ad26.COV2.S vaccine versus placebo. These receptors were taken from a person between 18 and 65 years old who received the Ad26.COV2.S COVID-19 vaccine or a placebo.

This clone was seen only once. The V and J genes are TRBV18 and TRBJ2-3; perhaps TRBD1 as D (6 bases). Germline assignment: CDR1 KGHSH and CDR2 LQKENI. The CDR3 covers 16 residues. Trimming left V 1 base short and J 0 bases short, with 11 bases between. The CDR3 DNA reads TGTGCCAGCTCACCACGGGCAGGGACAAGCACAGATACGCAGTATTTT. It codes for CASSPRAGTSTDTQYF.

The chain recombines TRBV28 with TRBJ2-1; a weak D match, TRBD2 (6 bases). The CDR3 spans 15 residues. Between the trimmed V and J ends, which lost 6 bases and 0 bases, there was a span of 12 bases. Germline V gene lookup returns CDR1 MDHEN and CDR2 SYDVKM. The CDR3 DNA reads TGTGCCAGCAGGTCGACTAGACGCTCCTACAATGAGCAGTTCTTC. Protein product: CASRSTRRSYNEQFF.

V is TRBV6-2 or TRBV6-3 and J is TRBJ1-4; TRBD1 matches 7 bases. Trimming took 3 bases from V and 8 from J; bases not matched to a gene: 6. CDR3 length equals 14 residues. CDR1 is MNHEY, CDR2 SVGEGT, per germline. CDR3 bases: TGTGCCAGCAGTTATGGGACAGTTCGGGAAAAACTGTTTTTT. Translated, it gives CASSYGTVREKLFF.

The table lists this clone with a few counts. The rearrangement uses TRBV6-2 or TRBV6-3 and TRBJ1-5, with D possibly matching TRBD1 (5 bases). Germline loops: CDR1 MNHEY, CDR2 SVGEGT. Trimming took 2 bases from V and 4 from J, leaving 15 bases between them. CDR3 length equals 16 residues. CDR3 sequence (DNA): TGTGCCAGCAGTTACCAGACAGAGGTCACGAATCAGCCCCAGCATTTT. Its protein is CASSYQTEVTNQPQHF.

The CDR3 loop is CASSETGGAYEQYF. Here the CDR3 DNA reads TGTGCCAGCAGTGAGACGGGGGGCGCCTACGAGCAGTACTTC. This chain uses TRBV2 with TRBJ2-7; tentatively, D is TRBD2 (7 bases). Between the trimmed V and J ends, which lost 3 bases and 2 bases, there was a span of 11 bases. There are 14 residues in the CDR3. Germline V gene lookup returns CDR1 SNHLY and CDR2 FYNNEI.

The chain uses TRBV5-1 and TRBJ1-1; TRBD1 aligns across 9 bases. The V and J ends lost 3 bases and 0 bases, in that order; junction bases with no gene match: 12. Germline CDR1 reads SGHRS; CDR2 reads YFSETQ. The CDR3 totals 18 residues. The DNA of the CDR3 is TGCGCCAGCAGCTCACTGACAGGGGGAATGGGCATGAACACTGAAGCTTTCTTT. It encodes CASSSLTGGMGMNTEAFF.